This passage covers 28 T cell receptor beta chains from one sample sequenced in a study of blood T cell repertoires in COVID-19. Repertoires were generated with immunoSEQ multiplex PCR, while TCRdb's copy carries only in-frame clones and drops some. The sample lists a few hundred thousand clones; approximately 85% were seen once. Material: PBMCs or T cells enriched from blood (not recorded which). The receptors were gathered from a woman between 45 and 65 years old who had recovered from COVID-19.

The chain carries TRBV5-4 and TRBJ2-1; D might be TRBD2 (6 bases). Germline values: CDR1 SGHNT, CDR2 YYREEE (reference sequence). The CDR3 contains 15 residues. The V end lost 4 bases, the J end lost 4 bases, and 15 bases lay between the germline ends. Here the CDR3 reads CASSLDAGPYNEQFF. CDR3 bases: TGTGCCAGCAGCCTAGATGCGGGACCATACAATGAGCAGTTCTTC.

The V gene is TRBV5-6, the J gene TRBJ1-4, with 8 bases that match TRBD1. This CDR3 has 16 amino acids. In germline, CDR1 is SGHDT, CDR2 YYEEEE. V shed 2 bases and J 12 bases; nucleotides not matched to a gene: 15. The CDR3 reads CASSFSGTGGPGELFF. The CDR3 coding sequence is TGTGCCAGCAGCTTTTCCGGGACAGGCGGCCCGGGGGAACTGTTTTTT.

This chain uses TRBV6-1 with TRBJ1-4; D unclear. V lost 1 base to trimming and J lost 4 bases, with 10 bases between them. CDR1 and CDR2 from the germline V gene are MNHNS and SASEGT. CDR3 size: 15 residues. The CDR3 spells CASSEGLTFNEKLFF. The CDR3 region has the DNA TGTGCCAGCAGTGAAGGTCTAACTTTTAATGAAAAACTGTTTTTT.

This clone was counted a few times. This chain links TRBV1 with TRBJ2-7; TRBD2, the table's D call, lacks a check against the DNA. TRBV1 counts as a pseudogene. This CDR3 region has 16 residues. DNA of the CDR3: TGCACCAGCAGCCAAGGACACCCTCTGGGATCGGGGGAGCAGTACTTC. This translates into CTSSQGHPLGSGEQYF.

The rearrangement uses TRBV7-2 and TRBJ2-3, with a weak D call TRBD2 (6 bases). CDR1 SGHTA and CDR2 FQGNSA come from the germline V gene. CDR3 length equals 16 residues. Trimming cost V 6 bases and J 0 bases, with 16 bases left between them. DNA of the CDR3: TGTGCCAGCAGGATAGATAGCGGAACCAGCACAGATACGCAGTATTTT. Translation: CASRIDSGTSTDTQYF. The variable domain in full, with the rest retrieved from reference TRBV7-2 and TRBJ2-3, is GAGVSQSPSNKVTEKGKDVELRCDPISGHTALYWYRQSLGQGLEFLIYFQGNSAPDKSGLPSDRFSAERTGGSVSTLTIQRTQQEDSAVYLCASRIDSGTSTDTQYFGPGTRLTVL.

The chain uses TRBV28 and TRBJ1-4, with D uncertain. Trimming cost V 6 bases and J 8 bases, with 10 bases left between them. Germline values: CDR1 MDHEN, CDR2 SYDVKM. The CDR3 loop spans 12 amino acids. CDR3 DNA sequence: TGTGCCAGCAGCCCTTTAGAAGAAAAACTGTTTTTT. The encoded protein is CASSPLEEKLFF.

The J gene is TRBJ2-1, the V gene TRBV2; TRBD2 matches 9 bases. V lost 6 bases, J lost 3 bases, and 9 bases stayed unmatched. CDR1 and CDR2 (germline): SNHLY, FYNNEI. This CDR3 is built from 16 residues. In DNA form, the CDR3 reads TGTGCCAGCAGCTATGGACTAGCGAGACTCTACAATGAGCAGTTCTTC. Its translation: CASSYGLARLYNEQFF.

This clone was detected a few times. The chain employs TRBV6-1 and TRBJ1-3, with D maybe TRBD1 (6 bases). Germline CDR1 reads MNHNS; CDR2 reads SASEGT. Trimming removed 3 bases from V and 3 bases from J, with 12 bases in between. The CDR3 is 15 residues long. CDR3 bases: TGTGCCAGCAGTGAGGAGACAGGAGGTGGAAACACCATATATTTT. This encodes CASSEETGGGNTIYF.

CDR3 nucleotides: TGTGCCAGCAGCTATAGCGGGATTGTAGATACGCAGTATTTT. Its protein is CASSYSGIVDTQYF. The V call is TRBV7-9, the J call TRBJ2-3, with 8 nucleotides matching TRBD2. The CDR3 length is 14 residues. Germline V CDR1 and CDR2: SEHNR, FQNEAQ (reference sequence). Trimming removed 4 bases from V and 5 bases from J; junction bases left unmatched: 5.

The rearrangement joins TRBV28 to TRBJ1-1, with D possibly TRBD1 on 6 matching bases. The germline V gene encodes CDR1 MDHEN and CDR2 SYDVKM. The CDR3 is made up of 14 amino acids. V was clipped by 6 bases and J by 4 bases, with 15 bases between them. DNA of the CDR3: TGTGCCAGCAGGACCACAGGGAAGACCACTGAAGCTTTCTTT. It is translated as CASRTTGKTTEAFF.

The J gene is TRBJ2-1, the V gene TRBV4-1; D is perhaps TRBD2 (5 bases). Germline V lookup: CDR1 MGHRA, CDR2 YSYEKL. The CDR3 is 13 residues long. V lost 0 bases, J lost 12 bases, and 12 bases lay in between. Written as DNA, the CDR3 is TGCGCCAGCAGCCAAGATAAAGGACTCAGGCAGTTCTTC. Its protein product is CASSQDKGLRQFF.

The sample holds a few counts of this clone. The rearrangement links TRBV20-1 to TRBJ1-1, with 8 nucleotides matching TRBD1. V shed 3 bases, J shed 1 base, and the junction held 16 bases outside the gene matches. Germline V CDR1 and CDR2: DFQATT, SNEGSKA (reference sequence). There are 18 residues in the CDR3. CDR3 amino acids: CSASRGDYRGIGNTEAFF. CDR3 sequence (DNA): TGCAGTGCTAGTCGTGGGGATTACAGGGGGATTGGGAACACTGAAGCTTTCTTT.

The CDR3 DNA sequence: TGTGCCAGCAGTTCCCAGGTCCGGGAGCTGTTTTTT. Protein sequence: CASSSQVRELFF. The chain has TRBV28 and TRBJ2-2; D is unresolved. V was cut by 4 bases and J by 9 bases, with 9 bases left in between. Germline lookup yields CDR1 MDHEN and CDR2 SYDVKM. This CDR3 contains 12 residues. The full variable domain, in which reference TRBV28 and TRBJ2-2 provide the parts outside the CDR3, is DVKVTQSSRYLVKRTGEKVFLECVQDMDHENMFWYRQDPGLGLRLIYFSYDVKMKEKGDIPEGYSVSREKKERFSLILESASTNQTSMYLCASSSQVRELFFGEGSRLTVL.

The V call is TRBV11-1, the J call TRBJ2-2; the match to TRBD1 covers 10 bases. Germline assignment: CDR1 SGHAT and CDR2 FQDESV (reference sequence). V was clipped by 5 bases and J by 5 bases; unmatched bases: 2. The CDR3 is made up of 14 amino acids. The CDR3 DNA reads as TGTGCCAGCAGCCGACAGGGGGCAACCGGGGAGCTGTTTTTT. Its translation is CASSRQGATGELFF.

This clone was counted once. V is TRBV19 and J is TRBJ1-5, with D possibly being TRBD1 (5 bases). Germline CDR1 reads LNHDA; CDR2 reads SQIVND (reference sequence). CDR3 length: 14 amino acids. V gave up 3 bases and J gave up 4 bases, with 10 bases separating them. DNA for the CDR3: TGTGCCAGTAGTATGATTGGGGGGAATCAGCCCCAGCATTTT. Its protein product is CASSMIGGNQPQHF.

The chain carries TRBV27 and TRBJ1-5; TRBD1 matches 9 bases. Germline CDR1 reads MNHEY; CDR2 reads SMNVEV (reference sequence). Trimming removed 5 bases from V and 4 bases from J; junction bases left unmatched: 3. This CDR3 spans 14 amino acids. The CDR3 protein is CASSDGQGNQPQHF. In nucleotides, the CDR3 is TGTGCCAGCAGTGACGGACAGGGGAATCAGCCCCAGCATTTT.

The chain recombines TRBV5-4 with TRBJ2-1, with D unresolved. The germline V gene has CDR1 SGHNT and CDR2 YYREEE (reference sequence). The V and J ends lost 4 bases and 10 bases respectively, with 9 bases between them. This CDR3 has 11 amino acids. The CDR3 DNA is TGTGCCAGCAGCGATCGGGTGGAGCAGTTCTTC. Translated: CASSDRVEQFF.

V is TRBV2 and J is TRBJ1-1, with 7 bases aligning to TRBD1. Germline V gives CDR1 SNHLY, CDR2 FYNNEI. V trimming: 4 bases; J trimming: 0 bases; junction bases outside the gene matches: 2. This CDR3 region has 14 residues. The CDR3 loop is CASSGGTVNTEAFF. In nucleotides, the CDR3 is TGTGCCAGCAGTGGGGGGACAGTGAACACTGAAGCTTTCTTT. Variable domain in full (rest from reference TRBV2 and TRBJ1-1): EPEVTQTPSHQVTQMGQEVILRCVPISNHLYFYWYRQILGQKVEFLVSFYNNEISEKSEIFDDQFSVERPDGSNFTLKIRSTKLEDSAMYFCASSGGTVNTEAFFGQGTRLTVV.

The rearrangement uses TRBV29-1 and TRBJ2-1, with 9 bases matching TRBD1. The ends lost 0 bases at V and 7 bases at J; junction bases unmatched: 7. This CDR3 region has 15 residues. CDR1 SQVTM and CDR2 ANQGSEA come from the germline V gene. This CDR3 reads CSVEDTGGQFNEQFF. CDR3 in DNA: TGCAGCGTTGAAGACACAGGGGGCCAGTTTAATGAGCAGTTCTTC.

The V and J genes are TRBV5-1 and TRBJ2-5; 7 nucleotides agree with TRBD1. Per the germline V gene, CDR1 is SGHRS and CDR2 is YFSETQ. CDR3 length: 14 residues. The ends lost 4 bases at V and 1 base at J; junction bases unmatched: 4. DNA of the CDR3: TGCGCCAGCAGCGAGAGGACAGGCCAAGAGACCCAGTACTTC. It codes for CASSERTGQETQYF.

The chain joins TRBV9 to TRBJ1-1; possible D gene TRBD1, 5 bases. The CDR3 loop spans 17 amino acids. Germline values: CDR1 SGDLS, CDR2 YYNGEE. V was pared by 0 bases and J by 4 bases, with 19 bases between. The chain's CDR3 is CASSVGLGREVGTEAFF. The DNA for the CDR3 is TGTGCCAGCAGCGTAGGCCTGGGGCGGGAAGTTGGCACTGAAGCTTTCTTT.

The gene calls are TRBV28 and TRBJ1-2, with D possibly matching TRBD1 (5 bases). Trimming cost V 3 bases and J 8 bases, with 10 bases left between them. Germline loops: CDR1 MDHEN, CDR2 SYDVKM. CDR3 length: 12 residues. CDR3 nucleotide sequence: TGTGCCAGCAGTTTGAGCCGACAGGGCTACACCTTC. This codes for CASSLSRQGYTF.

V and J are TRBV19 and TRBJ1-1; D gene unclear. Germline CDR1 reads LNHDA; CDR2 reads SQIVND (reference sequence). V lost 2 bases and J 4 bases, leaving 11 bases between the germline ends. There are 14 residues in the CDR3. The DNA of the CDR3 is TGTGCCAGTAGTATACGAGGAGAAGGCACTGAAGCTTTCTTT. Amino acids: CASSIRGEGTEAFF.

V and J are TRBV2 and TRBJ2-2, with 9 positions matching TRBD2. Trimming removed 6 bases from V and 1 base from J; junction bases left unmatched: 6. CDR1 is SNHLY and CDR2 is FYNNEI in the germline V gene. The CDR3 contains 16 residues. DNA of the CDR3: TGTGCCAGCAGACCGGGACTAGCCAAGAACACCGGGGAGCTGTTTTTT. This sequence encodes CASRPGLAKNTGELFF.

CDR3 region: CASRPAGLRGANVLTF. DNA of the CDR3: TGTGCCAGCAGGCCCGCGGGGTTGCGGGGGGCCAACGTCCTGACTTTC. The J gene is TRBJ2-6, the V gene TRBV28; possibly TRBD2 for D (6 bases). The CDR3 extends over 16 amino acids. V gave up 6 bases and J gave up 4 bases, with 16 bases separating them. The germline gives CDR1 MDHEN, CDR2 SYDVKM.

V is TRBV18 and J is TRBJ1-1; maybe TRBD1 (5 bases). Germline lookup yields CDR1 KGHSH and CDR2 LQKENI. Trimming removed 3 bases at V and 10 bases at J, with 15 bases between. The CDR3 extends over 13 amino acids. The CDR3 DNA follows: TGTGCCAGCTCACCTTCGGGTCCGGGGGGAGCTTTCTTT. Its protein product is CASSPSGPGGAFF.

The CDR3 DNA reads TGCGCCAGCAGGGCAGGATCAAAATCTGGAAACACCATATATTTT. It translates to CASRAGSKSGNTIYF. The chain couples TRBV10-2 to TRBJ1-3; D is uncertain. Germline assignment: CDR1 WSHSY and CDR2 SAAADI. V was pared by 6 bases and J by 1 base, with 13 bases between. This CDR3 has 15 residues.

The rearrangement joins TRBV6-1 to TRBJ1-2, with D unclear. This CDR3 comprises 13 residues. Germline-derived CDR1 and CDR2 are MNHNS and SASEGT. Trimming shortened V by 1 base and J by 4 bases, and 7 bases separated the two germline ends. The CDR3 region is CASSEVRVYGYTF. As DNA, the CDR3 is TGTGCCAGCAGTGAAGTACGGGTCTATGGCTACACCTTC.